The 21 T cell receptor beta chains reported below all come from one sample, sequenced in a study of technical replicates of blood from several donors. Assay used: immunoSEQ multiplex PCR; TCRdb lists only in-frame clones, some missing. The profile shows approximately 100,000 clones, nearly 96% of them singletons. The sequenced sample was T cells isolated from PBMCs. These receptors were taken from a human donor in good health.

A single count supports this clone. V is TRBV28 and J is TRBJ2-7; weak D call: TRBD2 (5 bases). Germline lookup yields CDR1 MDHEN and CDR2 SYDVKM. V dropped 6 bases and J dropped 3 bases, with 15 bases sitting between them. The length of the CDR3 is 14 residues. CDR3 region: CASSLIGSLYEQYF. CDR3 coding DNA: TGTGCCAGCAGCTTAATTGGGAGTCTCTACGAGCAGTACTTC.

The chain couples TRBV6-5 to TRBJ1-2, with a weak D call TRBD1 (5 bases). The germline CDR1 and CDR2 sequences are MNHEY and SVGAGI. The CDR3 runs 12 residues. Trimming removed 8 bases at V and 5 bases at J, with 12 bases between. CDR3 nucleotides: TGTGCCAGCTGGGGGGGGGATTATGGCTACACCTTC. Protein: CASWGGDYGYTF.

The chain uses TRBV7-8 and TRBJ1-3; 10 bases map to TRBD1. Germline assignment: CDR1 SGHVS and CDR2 FQNEAQ. CDR3 length: 16 amino acids. Trimming removed 4 bases from V and 2 bases from J; junction bases left unmatched: 5. Here the CDR3 reads CASSSDRGSTGNTIYF. CDR3 DNA: TGTGCCAGCAGCTCGGACAGGGGGAGTACTGGAAACACCATATATTTT. The whole variable domain, remainder taken from reference TRBV7-8 and TRBJ1-3, is GAGVSQSPRYKVAKRGQDVALRCDPISGHVSLFWYQQALGQGPEFLTYFQNEAQLDKSGLPSDRFFAERPEGSVSTLKIQRTQQEDSAVYLCASSSDRGSTGNTIYFGEGSWLTVV.

The rearrangement uses TRBV9 and TRBJ2-1, with 7 bases aligning to TRBD2. CDR1 and CDR2 (germline): SGDLS, YYNGEE. V trimming: 4 bases; J trimming: 4 bases; junction bases outside the gene matches: 8. This CDR3 has 15 residues. The CDR3 protein is CASSLLQAGYNEQFF. The CDR3 DNA reads TGTGCCAGCAGCCTTCTTCAAGCGGGGTACAATGAGCAGTTCTTC. The full variable domain, in which reference TRBV9 and TRBJ2-1 provide the parts outside the CDR3, is DSGVTQTPKHLITATGQRVTLRCSPRSGDLSVYWYQQSLDQGLQFLIQYYNGEERAKGNILERFSAQQFPDLHSELNLSSLELGDSALYFCASSLLQAGYNEQFFGPGTRLTVL.

This clone was seen a single time. The chain uses TRBV4-1 and TRBJ1-5, with D possibly matching TRBD1 (5 bases). Trimming took off 0 bases at V and 4 bases at J, with 7 bases between the two ends. The CDR3 has 14 residues. CDR1 and CDR2 from the germline V gene are MGHRA and YSYEKL. CDR3 sequence (DNA): TGCGCCAGCAGCCAAGAGACAGAGAATCAGCCCCAGCATTTT. It is translated as CASSQETENQPQHF.

The chain couples TRBV19 to TRBJ1-4; no definite D call. V was trimmed by 5 bases and J by 5 bases, leaving 15 bases between them. Looked up from germline, CDR1 is LNHDA and CDR2 is SQIVND (reference sequence). CDR3 size: 15 residues. The CDR3 loop is CASSVARGGNEKLFF. CDR3 nucleotide sequence: TGTGCCAGTAGTGTCGCAAGAGGCGGAAATGAAAAACTGTTTTTT.

The chain couples TRBV27 to TRBJ2-2; 10 nucleotides agree with TRBD2. V lost 7 bases, J lost 2 bases, and 7 bases stayed unmatched. CDR3 length equals 16 residues. The V gene's germline CDR1 is MNHEY and CDR2 SMNVEV (reference sequence). CDR3 bases: TGTGCCAGCACCGAACTAGCGGGGATAAACACCGGGGAGCTGTTTTTT. This translates into CASTELAGINTGELFF.

The genes are TRBV7-3 and TRBJ2-1, with 10 positions matching TRBD2. V gave up 2 bases and J gave up 2 bases; unmatched junction bases: 9. The CDR3 totals 18 residues. The germline CDR1 and CDR2 sequences are SGHTA and FQGTGA. CDR3 loop: CASSLWPSGGATYNEQFF. The CDR3 DNA follows: TGTGCCAGCAGCTTATGGCCTAGCGGGGGAGCTACCTACAATGAGCAGTTCTTC.

This chain links TRBV5-1 with TRBJ2-1; TRBD2 agrees at 10 bases. The germline CDR1 and CDR2 sequences are SGHRS and YFSETQ. The V gene end was trimmed by 4 bases and the J gene end by 0 bases; junction bases not matched to a gene: 1. The CDR3 contains 15 residues. The CDR3 here is CASSASGGSYNEQFF. The CDR3 region has the DNA TGCGCCAGCAGCGCTAGCGGGGGCTCCTACAATGAGCAGTTCTTC.

This chain links TRBV27 with TRBJ2-7; 11 bases map to TRBD1. Germline CDR1 MNHEY, CDR2 SMNVEV (reference sequence). CDR3 length equals 19 residues. With V trimmed by 5 bases and J by 0 bases, 15 bases remained unmatched. The CDR3 nucleotides are TGTGCCAGCAGTCCTTTCCCTAGGACAGGGGGCAGGAGCTCCTACGAGCAGTACTTC. It translates to CASSPFPRTGGRSSYEQYF.

This chain uses TRBV6-6 with TRBJ1-5; D is unclear. This CDR3 has 13 residues. Germline assignment: CDR1 MNHNY and CDR2 SVGAGI (reference sequence). Trimming left V 0 bases short and J 6 bases short, with 6 bases between. The CDR3 spells CASSYSRGQPQHF. In nucleotides, the CDR3 is TGTGCCAGCAGTTACTCGCGGGGTCAGCCCCAGCATTTT.

This clone has only a few counts. The chain carries TRBV14 and TRBJ1-1; a possible D gene is TRBD1 (5 bases). V was trimmed by 4 bases and J by 4 bases, leaving 7 bases between them. The germline gives CDR1 SGHDN, CDR2 FVKESK. The CDR3 consists of 12 residues. CDR3 protein: CASSRQLTEAFF. The CDR3, as DNA: TGTGCCAGCAGCCGACAGCTCACTGAAGCTTTCTTT.

The chain has TRBV12-5 and TRBJ2-2, with a weak D call TRBD1 (6 bases). The V gene lost 5 bases and the J gene lost 8 bases, with 9 bases spanning the gap. From germline, CDR1 is LGHNT and CDR2 FRNRAP. This CDR3 is 12 amino acids long. CDR3 DNA sequence: TGTGCTAGTGGTAAAGGACAGGGGGAGCTGTTTTTT. Translating gives CASGKGQGELFF.

For the CDR3, the DNA is TGTGCCAGCAGCCCCGTCGGGGATTCAAGCTCCTACAATGAGCAGTTCTTC. Its protein product is CASSPVGDSSSYNEQFF. The rearrangement links TRBV11-2 to TRBJ2-1; D perhaps matches TRBD2 (5 bases). The CDR3 sequence is 17 residues long. V was shortened by 5 bases and J by 0 bases, with 17 bases between the two germline ends. Germline CDR1 is SGHAT and CDR2 is FQNNGV.

The chain has TRBV28 and TRBJ1-2, with D maybe TRBD1 (5 bases). Germline-derived CDR1 and CDR2 are MDHEN and SYDVKM. V lost 4 bases, J lost 4 bases, and 13 bases lay in between. The CDR3 spans 14 residues. The CDR3 loop is CASSSRGGFYGYTF. The CDR3, as DNA: TGTGCCAGCAGTTCCCGCGGGGGTTTCTATGGCTACACCTTC.

This clone was detected only once. J is TRBJ2-2 and V is TRBV30, with a tentative D call TRBD1 (5 bases). Germline V CDR1 and CDR2: GTSNPN, SVGIG (reference sequence). The CDR3 is made up of 12 amino acids. Trimming removed 7 bases from V and 1 base from J, with 7 bases in between. The CDR3 is CAYTGNTGELFF. CDR3 DNA sequence: TGTGCCTACACAGGGAACACCGGGGAGCTGTTTTTT.

DNA for the CDR3: TGTGCCAGCAGCCAAGTTTTAAGAACTAGCCGAAGGCCCGGGGAGCTGTTTTTT. Amino acid sequence: CASSQVLRTSRRPGELFF. This chain connects TRBV4-2 to TRBJ2-2; the D gene is possibly TRBD2 (6 bases). CDR1 LGHNA and CDR2 YNFKEQ come from the germline V gene. The V gene lost 1 base and the J gene lost 6 bases, with 21 bases spanning the gap. The CDR3 contains 18 residues.

This chain joins TRBV14 and TRBJ2-7; the D is unclear. Between the trimmed V and J ends, which lost 0 bases and 6 bases, there was a span of 9 bases. CDR1 is SGHDN, CDR2 FVKESK, per germline. The length of the CDR3 is 13 residues. In DNA, the CDR3 is TGTGCCAGCAGCCAAGATAGTAGAAGCGAGCAGTACTTC. Translation: CASSQDSRSEQYF.

Written as DNA, the CDR3 is TGTGCCAGCAGTGTACTAGGGAATCAGCCCCAGCATTTT. Protein: CASSVLGNQPQHF. This chain joins TRBV6-1 and TRBJ1-5; the D is unclear. CDR1 MNHNS and CDR2 SASEGT come from the germline V gene. This CDR3 region has 13 residues. V lost 4 bases and J 4 bases, leaving 8 bases between the germline ends.

The rearrangement links TRBV7-6 to TRBJ2-1; a weak D match, TRBD1 (5 bases). Trimming shortened V by 5 bases and J by 0 bases, and 20 bases separated the two germline ends. This CDR3 is 18 amino acids long. The germline V gene has CDR1 SGHVS and CDR2 FNYEAQ. CDR3 DNA sequence: TGTGCCAGCAGCGTCGCCAATGACAGCCAATCCTCCTACAATGAGCAGTTCTTC. It is translated as CASSVANDSQSSYNEQFF.

The V and J genes are TRBV15 and TRBJ1-1; D is perhaps TRBD1 (5 bases). CDR3 size: 13 residues. Looked up from germline, CDR1 is LNHNV and CDR2 is YYDKDF (reference sequence). V lost 0 bases, J lost 10 bases, and 12 bases lay in between. Here the CDR3 DNA reads TGTGCCACCAGCAGAGATATCGACGGGGGAGCTTTCTTT. This translates into CATSRDIDGGAFF.